This T cell receptor (beta chain) was retrieved from a study of blood T cells in healthy people across ages. Study as a whole: There was about one barcoded beta molecule captured by template switching per two T cells.

Germline V gene lookup returns CDR1 SGHDT and CDR2 YYEEEE. With 0 bases removed from V and 4 bases from J, the gap between germline ends came to 7 bases. This CDR3 region has 13 residues. With a J-beta primer mix and a sample-barcoded 5' primer, a second PCR ran about 7 to 12 cycles. Tagging of each cDNA molecule was performed by a template-switch adaptor with 12 random nucleotides. TCRdb recomputed calls from the 5' RACE reads with MiXCR, one row per CDR3 protein. The table lists approximately 850,000 distinct CDR3 sequences, 44% of them singletons, with about a fifth in the top ten. The chain carries TRBV5-6 and TRBJ1-2; no clear D. The source of this sequence is a man aged 55 to 69 in good health. The source material was blood. The CDR3 bases are TGTGCCAGCAGCTTGGGCAGTACCTATGGCTACACCTTC. Protein product: CASSLGSTYGYTF.